These T cell receptor beta chains were read from a single sample in a study of CD8 T cells in Susac syndrome. TCRdb itself ran the immunoSEQ multiplex PCR reads through MiXCR, one entry per CDR3 protein. The sample carries some 200,000 distinct CDR3 sequences, around 95% recorded once. The sequenced material came from CD4+ T cells from PBMCs. Receptors originate from a human donor with Susac syndrome. The CDR3 runs from the conserved cysteine through the conserved F or W. A D gene is named only where the DNA matches it firmly. Not all rows give a size; the values are once, few, many and, for expanded clones, a class.

v_gene,d_gene,j_gene,abundance,CDR3nt,CDR3aa
TRBV30,TRBD1,TRBJ1-3,once,TGTGCCTGGAGTGTACTGACAGGGTTATTCGGAAACACCATATATTTT,CAWSVLTGLFGNTIYF
TRBV20-1,TRBD2,TRBJ2-5,.,TGCAGTGCTAGAGATCCCTCAGGGGCGGGGGGGAGAGAGACCCAGTACTTC,CSARDPSGAGGRETQYF
TRBV30,TRBD1,TRBJ2-7,once,TGTGCCTGCAAAAACAGGGGCCCTAGGGTATACGAGCAGTACTTC,CACKNRGPRVYEQYF
TRBV20-1,TRBD1,TRBJ2-4,once,TGCAGTGCTAACCCCCGGGACAGATTAGCCAAAAACATTCAGTACTTC,CSANPRDRLAKNIQYF
TRBV5-6,.,TRBJ2-4,.,TGTGCCAGCACCCTGGGAGTGACCAAAAACATTCAGTACTTC,CASTLGVTKNIQYF
TRBV29-1,TRBD1,TRBJ1-2,.,TGCAGCGTTGAAGAGGACAGGGGGGACGGCTACACCTTC,CSVEEDRGDGYTF
TRBV6-1,TRBD2,TRBJ2-5,.,TGTGCCAGCAGTACGTTCACTAGCGGGGGGGAGTACCAAGAGACCCAGTACTTC,CASSTFTSGGEYQETQYF
TRBV6-6,.,TRBJ2-4,.,TGTGCCAGCAGTTACTCCGCGGACGGCTTGGGGGACATTCAGTACTTC,CASSYSADGLGDIQYF
TRBV30,.,TRBJ1-5,.,TGTGCCTGGAGTGTTGGTAGTGGGAGCAATCAGCCCCAGCATTTT,CAWSVGSGSNQPQHF
TRBV12-3/TRBV12-4,.,TRBJ1-5,.,TGTGCCAGCAGTCAACAGGGTTTTCGCAATCAGCCCCAGCATTTT,CASSQQGFRNQPQHF
TRBV20-1,TRBD1,TRBJ2-7,.,TGCAGTGCTACCGGGACAGGGGAGGGCGAGCAGTACTTC,CSATGTGEGEQYF
TRBV29-1,.,TRBJ1-2,once,TGCAGCGTTGCCCCGCTGACAGGCCGCTATGGCTACACCTTC,CSVAPLTGRYGYTF
TRBV6-4,TRBD2,TRBJ2-7,.,TGTGCCAGCAGTGACCGGCGACATTCTTCCGGGACTAGCGGGGGAAGCTCCTACGAGCAGTACTTC,CASSDRRHSSGTSGGSSYEQYF
TRBV6-2/TRBV6-3,TRBD2,TRBJ2-5,.,TGTGCCAGCAGCCCTGAACTAGCGGGGCAAGAGACCCAGTACTTC,CASSPELAGQETQYF
TRBV3-1,.,TRBJ2-5,.,TGTGCCAGCAGCCAAGATTTGTCCTTGGAGACCCAGTACTTC,CASSQDLSLETQYF
TRBV20-1,.,TRBJ1-1,.,TGCAGTGCTAGAGGGGACGGGACCGGGTGGAACACTGAAGCTTTCTTT,CSARGDGTGWNTEAFF
TRBV23-1,.,TRBJ1-1,.,TGCGCCAGCAGTAAGTTGACAGTGAACACTGAAGCTTTCTTT,CASSKLTVNTEAFF